The source of this T cell receptor (beta chain) is a study of control samples from healthy donors and cancer patients. The method was immunoSEQ multiplex PCR; TCRdb's version includes in-frame clones alone and lacks a portion of them. The table shows 250,000 to 300,000 clones, with roughly 80% occurring only once. This CDR3 has 12 residues. From germline, CDR1 is GTSNPN and CDR2 SVGIG (reference sequence). V was clipped by 4 bases and J by 13 bases; unmatched bases: 12. The TCR sequence derives from a woman aged 60 to 75 with lung cancer. The V call is TRBV30, the J call TRBJ1-1; TRBD1 agrees at 7 bases. Sequencing was carried out using PBMCs. The DNA for the CDR3 is TGTGCCTGGACTACAGGGGACGCTGAGGGTTTCTTT. Encoded protein: CAWTTGDAEGFF.